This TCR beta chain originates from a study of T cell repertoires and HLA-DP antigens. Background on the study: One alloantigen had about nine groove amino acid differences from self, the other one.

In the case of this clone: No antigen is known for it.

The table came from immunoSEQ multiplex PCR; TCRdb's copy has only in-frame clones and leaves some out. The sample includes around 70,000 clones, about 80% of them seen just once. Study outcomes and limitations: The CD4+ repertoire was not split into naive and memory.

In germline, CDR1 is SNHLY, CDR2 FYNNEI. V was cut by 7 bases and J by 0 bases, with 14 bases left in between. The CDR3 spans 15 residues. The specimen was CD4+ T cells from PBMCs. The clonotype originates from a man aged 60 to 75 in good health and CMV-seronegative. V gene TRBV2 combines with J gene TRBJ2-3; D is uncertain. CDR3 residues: CASTFQTRSTDTQYF. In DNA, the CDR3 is TGTGCCAGCACGTTCCAAACGAGGAGCACAGATACGCAGTATTTT.